This TCR beta chain is from a study of shared clonotypes between healthy human individuals. V was trimmed by 2 bases and J by 0 bases, leaving 9 bases between them. The V gene's germline CDR1 is SGHDT and CDR2 YYEEEE. The CDR3 is 14 residues long. TCRdb's table, derived via immunoSEQ multiplex PCR, lists solely in-frame clones and lacks some. Among around 990,000 clones listed, 70% to 80% were seen once. The TCR comes from a man between 18 and 35 years old in good health. Some clones in this sample may be carry-over from other donors' samples. V usage is TRBV5-6 and J usage is TRBJ2-7; D remains ambiguous. Sample: memory CD4+ T cells from PBMCs. Documented subset: CD45RA-negative fraction. CDR3: CASSFLRSSYEQYF. In nucleotides, the CDR3 is TGTGCCAGCAGCTTCTTGAGGAGCTCCTACGAGCAGTACTTC.